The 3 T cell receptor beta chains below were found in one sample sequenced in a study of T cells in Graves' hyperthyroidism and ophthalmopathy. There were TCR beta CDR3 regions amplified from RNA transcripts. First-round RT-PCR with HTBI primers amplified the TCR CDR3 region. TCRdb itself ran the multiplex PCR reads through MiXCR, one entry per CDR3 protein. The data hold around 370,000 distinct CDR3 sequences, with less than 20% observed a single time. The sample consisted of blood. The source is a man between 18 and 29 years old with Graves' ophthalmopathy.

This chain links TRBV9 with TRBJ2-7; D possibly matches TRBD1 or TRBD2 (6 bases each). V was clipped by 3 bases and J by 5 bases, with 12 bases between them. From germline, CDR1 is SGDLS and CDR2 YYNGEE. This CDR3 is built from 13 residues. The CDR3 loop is CASSGGAPDEQYF. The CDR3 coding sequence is TGTGCCAGCAGCGGGGGGGCACCGGACGAGCAGTACTTC.

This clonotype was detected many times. CDR3 sequence reads: CSVGTSGVEQFF. The CDR3, as DNA: TGCAGCGTTGGGACTAGCGGGGTTGAGCAGTTCTTC. J is TRBJ2-1 and V is TRBV29-1, with 12 bases aligning to TRBD2. V shed 4 bases and J 9 bases; nucleotides not matched to a gene: 1. This CDR3 has 12 residues. In germline, CDR1 is SQVTM, CDR2 ANQGSEA.

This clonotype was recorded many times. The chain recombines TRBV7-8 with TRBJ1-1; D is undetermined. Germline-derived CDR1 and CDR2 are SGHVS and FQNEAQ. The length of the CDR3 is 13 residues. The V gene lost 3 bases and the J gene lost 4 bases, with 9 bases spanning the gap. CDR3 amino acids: CASSFSMGTEAFF. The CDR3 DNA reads TGTGCCAGCAGCTTTTCAATGGGCACTGAAGCTTTCTTT.